This T cell receptor beta chain was found in a study of T cells in localized non-small cell lung cancer. Points from the study as a whole: Sequence data derive from only one tumor region, so heterogeneity remains possible. Tumor showed lower T cell clonality than uninvolved adjacent lung, where it was highest.

With regard to this clone: Its antigen is unknown.

In germline, CDR1 is SQVTM, CDR2 ANQGSEA. After removal of 1 base from V and 4 bases from J, the junction contained 12 bases not matched to a gene. CDR3 size: 17 residues. Clones were sequenced by immunoSEQ multiplex PCR, and TCRdb holds only the in-frame ones, with some missing. Seen here are about 78,000 clones, 84% observed once, and the top ten hold over 2.5%. The TCR originated in a man aged 35-69 years with stage I lung adenocarcinoma. The starting material was peripheral blood, obtained before any cancer treatment. This chain joins TRBV29-1 and TRBJ2-5; 10 nucleotides match TRBD2. The DNA for the CDR3 is TGCAGCGTTGAAGCCCACACTAGCGGGACGAGGGGAGAGACCCAGTACTTC. Amino acids: CSVEAHTSGTRGETQYF.